Below, 23 T cell receptor beta chains from the same sample are listed, as sequenced in a study of blood T cell repertoires in COVID-19. Clones were read by immunoSEQ multiplex PCR, and TCRdb kept only the in-frame ones, dropping some. Of about 300,000 clones in the sample, 75% to 90% were seen once. The specimen was PBMCs or T cells enriched from blood (not recorded which). The receptor set was obtained from a woman in her twenties or thirties who had been exposed to COVID-19.

The chain combines TRBV7-9 with TRBJ2-3, with TRBD2 identical over 10 bases. Germline V gene lookup returns CDR1 SEHNR and CDR2 FQNEAQ (reference sequence). CDR3 length equals 17 residues. V gave up 3 bases and J gave up 3 bases; unmatched junction bases: 9. This CDR3 is CASSFTGTSVSTDTQYF. CDR3 nucleotides: TGTGCCAGCAGCTTTACCGGGACTAGCGTGTCGACAGATACGCAGTATTTT.

Remarks on this clone: This sample also contains other DNA sequences that code for the same CDR3. This sequence joins TRBV28 and TRBJ1-5; the match to TRBD1 covers 9 bases. In germline, CDR1 is MDHEN, CDR2 SYDVKM. The CDR3 has 16 residues. The junction had 8 bases not matched to a gene; V was cut back by 4 bases and J by 4 bases. CDR3 loop: CASSSPGQGLNQPQHF. CDR3 coding DNA: TGTGCCAGCAGTTCGCCGGGACAGGGCCTAAATCAGCCCCAGCATTTT.

The gene calls are TRBV13 and TRBJ1-2; a possible D gene is TRBD1 (6 bases). CDR3 length: 14 residues. From germline, CDR1 is PRHDT and CDR2 FYEKMQ (reference sequence). The V gene lost 2 bases and the J gene lost 7 bases, with 14 bases spanning the gap. The CDR3 reads CASSLSPGVTGYTF. CDR3 coding DNA: TGTGCCAGCAGCTTATCCCCAGGGGTGACTGGCTACACCTTC.

This clone appeared a few times. The rearrangement uses TRBV21-1 and TRBJ1-5; the tabulated D call, TRBD1, remains unverified against the DNA. TRBV21-1 is shown as a pseudogene. The CDR3 contains 15 residues. The CDR3 protein is CASSSQFFAHQPQHF. Written as DNA, the CDR3 is TGTGCCAGCAGCTCACAATTCTTCGCCCATCAGCCCCAGCATTTT.

This rearrangement joins TRBV5-1 to TRBJ1-3, with D possibly TRBD1 on 6 matching bases. The V gene's germline CDR1 is SGHRS and CDR2 YFSETQ. V lost 0 bases and J lost 2, with 12 bases in between. The CDR3 runs 16 residues. This CDR3 reads CASSLDLQGAGNTIYF. DNA for the CDR3: TGCGCCAGCAGCTTGGACCTACAGGGAGCTGGAAACACCATATATTTT.

The chain links TRBV28 to TRBJ1-2, with 7 bases aligning to TRBD1. Germline assignment: CDR1 MDHEN and CDR2 SYDVKM. The trim removed 1 base at V and 10 bases at J, leaving 6 bases unmatched. The CDR3 is 13 amino acids. The CDR3 loop is CASSLLTGWVYTF. The CDR3 bases are TGTGCCAGCAGTTTATTGACAGGGTGGGTCTACACCTTC.

This clone came up a few times. The CDR3: CASSLSFDTSTDTQYF. The CDR3, as DNA: TGTGCCAGCAGCTTATCGTTTGACACTTCCACAGATACGCAGTATTTT. The V and J genes are TRBV7-2 and TRBJ2-3; D unresolved. CDR1 SGHTA and CDR2 FQGNSA come from the germline V gene. The CDR3 sequence is 16 residues long. Trimming stripped 2 bases from V and 2 bases from J, with 14 bases between.

The chain links TRBV30 to TRBJ1-1; 7 nucleotides agree with TRBD1. V shed 1 base, J shed 5 bases, and the junction held 4 bases outside the gene matches. This CDR3 has 13 amino acids. Germline V gene data show CDR1 as GTSNPN and CDR2 as SVGIG (reference sequence). The CDR3 here is CAWSEGQATEAFF. CDR3 bases: TGTGCCTGGAGTGAAGGACAGGCAACTGAAGCTTTCTTT.

The V and J genes are TRBV4-3 and TRBJ1-2; 7 bases match TRBD1. The germline gives CDR1 LGHNA, CDR2 YSLEER. The junction had 5 bases not matched to a gene; V was cut back by 2 bases and J by 2 bases. The CDR3 runs 15 residues. The CDR3 reads CASSQSGQSNYGYTF. The CDR3 bases are TGCGCCAGCAGCCAATCGGGACAGAGCAACTATGGCTACACCTTC.

This chain connects TRBV6-5 to TRBJ2-2; D call uncertain. The V gene's germline CDR1 is MNHEY and CDR2 SVGAGI. V was cut by 2 bases and J by 6 bases, with 10 bases left in between. The CDR3 loop spans 14 amino acids. CDR3 nucleotides: TGTGCCAGCAGTTACGCAGTAATTGCCGGGGAGCTGTTTTTT. Its translation: CASSYAVIAGELFF.

The chain carries TRBV7-9 and TRBJ2-1, with TRBD2 identical over 11 bases. The J segment lost 5 bases and the V segment lost 1 base, leaving 7 bases of the junction unmatched. There are 17 residues in the CDR3. Germline-derived CDR1 and CDR2 are SEHNR and FQNEAQ (reference sequence). The CDR3 is CASSLGGTSGSDNEQFF. DNA for the CDR3: TGTGCCAGCAGCTTAGGGGGCACTAGCGGGAGTGACAATGAGCAGTTCTTC.

The V call is TRBV20-1, the J call TRBJ2-1, with a possible D match to TRBD2 (5 bases). The CDR3 runs to 10 residues. Germline CDR1 and CDR2: DFQATT and SNEGSKA (reference sequence). V was clipped by 5 bases and J by 9 bases, with 8 bases between them. Written as DNA, the CDR3 is TGCAGTGCTTATGAGGGTGAGCAGTTCTTC. This sequence encodes CSAYEGEQFF.

The V gene is TRBV5-1, the J gene TRBJ1-1; D may be TRBD1 (6 bases). The ends were cut back, 0 bases at V and 7 bases at J, with 13 bases in the middle. Germline V gives CDR1 SGHRS, CDR2 YFSETQ. This CDR3 has 14 amino acids. The CDR3 DNA reads TGCGCCAGCAGCTTGGCCGGGACAAAGGATGAAGCTTTCTTT. Translation gives CASSLAGTKDEAFF.

This clone was seen a single time. CDR3 sequence reads: CASSSPTGGWAEAFF. The CDR3 coding sequence is TGTGCCAGCAGCTCTCCGACAGGGGGCTGGGCTGAAGCTTTCTTT. The V call is TRBV7-9, the J call TRBJ1-1, with TRBD1 matching over 10 bases. This CDR3 contains 15 residues. V shed 4 bases, J shed 6 bases, and the junction held 8 bases outside the gene matches. CDR1 and CDR2 from the germline V gene are SEHNR and FQNEAQ (reference sequence).

This chain links TRBV11-2 with TRBJ2-5; 10 bases are a match to TRBD1. The trim removed 2 bases at V and 4 bases at J, leaving 4 bases unmatched. CDR3 length: 15 residues. From germline, CDR1 is SGHAT and CDR2 FQNNGV. The CDR3 DNA follows: TGTGCCAGCAGCTTAATCCGGGACAGGGGAGAGACCCAGTACTTC. This encodes CASSLIRDRGETQYF.

The chain links TRBV10-3 to TRBJ2-2; a possible D gene is TRBD1 (6 bases). The CDR3 loop spans 14 amino acids. Trimming took off 7 bases at V and 2 bases at J, with 11 bases between the two ends. Germline loops: CDR1 ENHRY, CDR2 SYGVKD. As DNA, the CDR3 is TGTGCCATCAATGAACAGGGAAACACCGGGGAGCTGTTTTTT. It encodes CAINEQGNTGELFF.

The CDR3 is CASSIGVANEKLFF. The CDR3 DNA sequence: TGTGCCAGTAGTATTGGAGTAGCTAATGAAAAACTGTTTTTT. The V and J genes are TRBV19 and TRBJ1-4, with D hard to call. CDR3 length equals 14 residues. Looked up from germline, CDR1 is LNHDA and CDR2 is SQIVND (reference sequence). Trimming cost V 3 bases and J 3 bases, with 8 bases left between them.

V gene TRBV24-1 combines with J gene TRBJ2-5; 10 bases match TRBD1. The CDR3 is 16 residues long. CDR1 is KGHDR and CDR2 is SFDVKD in the germline V gene. The trim removed 4 bases at V and 0 bases at J, leaving 4 bases unmatched. CDR3: CATSERTGGYQETQYF. In DNA form, the CDR3 reads TGTGCCACCAGTGAAAGGACAGGGGGTTACCAAGAGACCCAGTACTTC.

V is TRBV5-1 and J is TRBJ2-5, with TRBD2 identical over 8 bases. The V gene end was trimmed by 5 bases and the J gene end by 1 base; junction bases not matched to a gene: 7. CDR3 length: 15 amino acids. The V gene's germline CDR1 is SGHRS and CDR2 YFSETQ. CDR3 nucleotide sequence: TGCGCCAGCAGGGACTTAGCGGGGCCCCAAGAGACCCAGTACTTC. This codes for CASRDLAGPQETQYF.

The V gene is TRBV19, the J gene TRBJ1-2, with 12 nucleotides matching TRBD1. Germline values: CDR1 LNHDA, CDR2 SQIVND (reference sequence). The CDR3 has 17 amino acids. After removal of 5 bases from V and 4 bases from J, the junction contained 11 bases not matched to a gene. CDR3 amino acids: CASSARDRGLSGYGYTF. The DNA of the CDR3 is TGTGCCAGTAGTGCCCGGGACAGGGGGCTTTCTGGCTATGGCTACACCTTC.

The chain is built from TRBV29-1 and TRBJ1-1, with D unclear. V was shortened by 7 bases and J by 1 base, with 13 bases between the two germline ends. Germline values: CDR1 SQVTM, CDR2 ANQGSEA. The CDR3 runs 13 residues. The CDR3 here is CSAVRQQNTEAFF. The CDR3 DNA sequence: TGCAGCGCTGTGCGGCAGCAGAACACTGAAGCTTTCTTT. Combining the CDR3 with reference TRBV29-1 and TRBJ1-1 gives the whole variable domain SAVISQKPSRDICQRGTSLTIQCQVDSQVTMMFWYRQQPGQSLTLIATANQGSEATYESGFVIDKFPISRPNLTFSTLTVSNMSPEDSSIYLCSAVRQQNTEAFFGQGTRLTVV.

The V and J genes are TRBV30 and TRBJ2-3, with 7 bases fitting TRBD2. The CDR3 totals 13 residues. V lost 3 bases, J lost 0 bases, and 0 bases stayed unmatched. The germline V gene has CDR1 GTSNPN and CDR2 SVGIG (reference sequence). CDR3 region: CAWRRESTDTQYF. The CDR3 DNA reads TGTGCCTGGAGGCGGGAGAGCACAGATACGCAGTATTTT.

The table lists this clone with a few counts. The chain employs TRBV11-3 and TRBJ2-3; D perhaps matches TRBD1 (6 bases). The CDR3 sequence is 15 residues long. CDR1 is SGHNT and CDR2 is YENEEA in the germline V gene. The V gene lost 3 bases and the J gene lost 1 base, with 11 bases spanning the gap. The CDR3 DNA sequence: TGTGCCAGCAGCTTGACAGGTCTTGGCACAGATACGCAGTATTTT. Its translation is CASSLTGLGTDTQYF.